What follows are 18 T cell receptor beta chains derived from one specimen sequenced in a study of CD4 T cells in relation to SARS-CoV-2 and coronaviruses (dated by TCRdb to 2020 to 2022). The library was generated by the immunoSEQ multiplex PCR assay. Here the immuneACCESS table is served through TCRdb, limited to in-frame sequences with V and J called. Missing clones are a known gap in these copies; in checked studies unresolved V genes cover under half, and the rest lacks a known reason. In this sample the table shows some 35,000 clones, approximately 77% of which occur a single time. 4.5% of the sample is held by the ten biggest clonotypes. Their antigen targets remain unknown. Sequencing input: naive CD4+ T cells from PBMCs, cultured in vitro. This specimen's cell subset or site label, interpreted: naive CD4+ T cells isolated by negative enrichment. The receptors originated from an adult with COVID-19.

This clone was seen only once. This chain links TRBV2 with TRBJ1-6; a weak D match, TRBD1 (6 bases). The CDR3 is 15 amino acids. Deletions cut 2 bases from V and 10 bases from J, with 15 bases between. CDR1 is SNHLY, CDR2 FYNNEI, per germline. CDR3 sequence (DNA): TGTGCCAGCAGTGAATCCGGCAGGGGTATGTCACCCCTCCACTTT. Translating gives CASSESGRGMSPLHF.

The chain recombines TRBV10-3 with TRBJ2-7; 8 positions match TRBD2. The germline gives CDR1 ENHRY, CDR2 SYGVKD. CDR3 length equals 14 residues. Trimming cost V 10 bases and J 3 bases; bases outside gene matches: 11. CDR3 protein: CATRRGELVYEQYF. The CDR3 DNA is TGTGCCACCCGGCGGGGGGAGTTAGTCTACGAGCAGTACTTC.

The rearrangement joins TRBV28 to TRBJ2-3; 7 bases line up with TRBD1. The germline V gene has CDR1 MDHEN and CDR2 SYDVKM. The junction had 4 bases not matched to a gene; V was cut back by 6 bases and J by 1 base. This CDR3 region has 14 residues. In DNA, the CDR3 is TGTGCCAGCAGACCACAGGGGCGCACAGATACGCAGTATTTT. Translating gives CASRPQGRTDTQYF. The complete variable domain, with remaining parts taken from reference TRBV28 and TRBJ2-3, reads DVKVTQSSRYLVKRTGEKVFLECVQDMDHENMFWYRQDPGLGLRLIYFSYDVKMKEKGDIPEGYSVSREKKERFSLILESASTNQTSMYLCASRPQGRTDTQYFGPGTRLTVL.

The chain couples TRBV27 to TRBJ2-5, with D maybe TRBD2 (6 bases). This CDR3 comprises 13 residues. Germline V gene lookup returns CDR1 MNHEY and CDR2 SMNVEV (reference sequence). V was clipped by 7 bases and J by 9 bases, with 18 bases between them. The CDR3 reads CASTQGLRSAQYF. DNA for the CDR3: TGTGCCAGCACCCAGGGACTCCGCTCGGCCCAGTACTTC.

The gene calls are TRBV4-3 and TRBJ2-1, with a weak D call TRBD2 (7 bases). The CDR3 contains 17 residues. Germline values: CDR1 LGHNA, CDR2 YSLEER. Trimming stripped 4 bases from V and 4 bases from J, with 20 bases between. In nucleotides, the CDR3 is TGCGCCAGCAGCCCCCGAGTTACGGGGGGCCCTTACAATGAGCAGTTCTTC. It codes for CASSPRVTGGPYNEQFF.

This clone came up once. The DNA of the CDR3 is TGCGCCAGCAGCCAGGGGACTAGCGGGTACAATGAGCAGTTCTTC. Amino acids: CASSQGTSGYNEQFF. The rearrangement links TRBV4-1 to TRBJ2-1; 12 bases are shared with TRBD2. The ends lost 3 bases at V and 4 bases at J; junction bases unmatched: 1. Germline CDR1 reads MGHRA; CDR2 reads YSYEKL. The CDR3 runs 15 residues.

This clone was detected only a few times. V and J are TRBV27 and TRBJ1-2, with D unclear. The CDR3 extends over 13 amino acids. V was shortened by 3 bases and J by 1 base, with 6 bases between the two germline ends. Germline assignment: CDR1 MNHEY and CDR2 SMNVEV (reference sequence). The CDR3 protein is CASSLAVNYGYTF. The CDR3 coding sequence is TGTGCCAGCAGTTTGGCAGTTAACTATGGCTACACCTTC.

The J gene is TRBJ2-3, the V gene TRBV5-1, with TRBD2 matching 13 bases. The CDR3 contains 16 residues. Per the germline V gene, CDR1 is SGHRS and CDR2 is YFSETQ. V trimming: 4 bases; J trimming: 2 bases; junction bases outside the gene matches: 4. The CDR3 DNA sequence: TGCGCCAGCAGCCTAGGACTAGCGGGAGCCACAGATACGCAGTATTTT. Its protein is CASSLGLAGATDTQYF.

The rearrangement uses TRBV20-1 and TRBJ2-3, with D hard to call. The V gene lost 3 bases and the J gene lost 2 bases, with 3 bases spanning the gap. The CDR3 extends over 11 amino acids. Per germline, CDR1 DFQATT and CDR2 SNEGSKA (reference sequence). The CDR3 DNA reads TGCAGTGCTAGCCCCACAGATACGCAGTATTTT. Translated, it gives CSASPTDTQYF.

This clone occurred once. The chain uses TRBV10-3 and TRBJ2-3, with no clear D. Trimming shortened V by 10 bases and J by 0 bases, and 14 bases separated the two germline ends. The V gene's germline CDR1 is ENHRY and CDR2 SYGVKD. The CDR3 has 14 residues. The CDR3 region is CATRPVESTDTQYF. CDR3 in DNA: TGTGCCACCCGGCCGGTGGAAAGCACAGATACGCAGTATTTT.

The chain combines TRBV12-3 or TRBV12-4 with TRBJ2-3; D ambiguous. The CDR3 has 11 amino acids. V dropped 1 base and J dropped 6 bases, with 2 bases sitting between them. CDR3 loop: CASSLVDTQYF. For the CDR3, the DNA is TGTGCCAGCAGTTTAGTGGATACGCAGTATTTT.

V usage is TRBV6-5 and J usage is TRBJ1-2; no clear D. Germline CDR1 and CDR2: MNHEY and SVGAGI. The V and J ends lost 2 bases and 0 bases respectively, with 7 bases between them. The CDR3 is 14 amino acids. The CDR3 DNA reads as TGTGCCAGCAGTTACACGGCAGCTAACTATGGCTACACCTTC. Its translation is CASSYTAANYGYTF.

V is TRBV18 and J is TRBJ1-2, with 8 bases aligning to TRBD1. The V gene's germline CDR1 is KGHSH and CDR2 LQKENI. The V gene end was trimmed by 4 bases and the J gene end by 7 bases; junction bases not matched to a gene: 23. This CDR3 contains 19 residues. For the CDR3, the DNA is TGTGCCAGCTCACTCTCCTCTCTCGCGGGACAGGAACGTGGTACTGGCTACACCTTC. It is translated as CASSLSSLAGQERGTGYTF.

The rearrangement joins TRBV27 to TRBJ1-2, with 8 nucleotides matching TRBD1. This CDR3 has 11 residues. With V trimmed by 6 bases and J by 10 bases, 4 bases remained unmatched. Per germline, CDR1 MNHEY and CDR2 SMNVEV (reference sequence). As DNA, the CDR3 is TGTGCCAGCAGAGGACAGGGAGACTACACCTTC. It is translated as CASRGQGDYTF.

This clone was recorded a few times. This chain joins TRBV7-9 and TRBJ1-6; D perhaps matches TRBD1 (5 bases). CDR1 is SEHNR and CDR2 is FQNEAQ in the germline V gene (reference sequence). Deletions cut 4 bases from V and 0 bases from J, with 13 bases between. This CDR3 has 17 amino acids. The chain's CDR3 is CASSSPGRSSYNSPLHF. The CDR3, as DNA: TGTGCCAGCAGCTCCCCGGGACGGAGCTCCTATAATTCACCCCTCCACTTT.

The V gene is TRBV3-1 (or the pseudogene TRBV3-2), the J gene TRBJ2-7; 7 bases match TRBD2. V lost 0 bases to trimming and J lost 3 bases; unmatched junction nucleotides: 5. From germline, CDR1 is LGHDT and CDR2 YNNKEL (reference sequence). The CDR3 totals 15 residues. CDR3 loop: CASSQDGGSFYEQYF. CDR3 nucleotide sequence: TGTGCCAGCAGCCAAGATGGCGGGAGTTTCTACGAGCAGTACTTC.

V and J are TRBV5-4 and TRBJ2-5, with 8 bases aligning to TRBD2. Germline values: CDR1 SGHNT, CDR2 YYREEE (reference sequence). The CDR3 consists of 14 residues. The CDR3 DNA reads TGTGCGGTAGCGGGACGTAGCGGCGAAGAGACCCAGTACTTC. It yields the protein CAVAGRSGEETQYF.

The chain combines TRBV7-9 with TRBJ2-3, with D unclear. The V gene's germline CDR1 is SEHNR and CDR2 FQNEAQ (reference sequence). V lost 6 bases, J lost 5 bases, and 6 bases lay in between. CDR3 length: 11 amino acids. This CDR3 is CASSRRDTQYF. The CDR3 nucleotides are TGTGCCAGCAGTCGACGAGATACGCAGTATTTT.